The clone carrying this TCR beta chain was seen more than once but under ten times. Its specificity is not known. The junction shows a germline mismatch at one end, possibly a read error. This sample is drawn from a study of blood T cells in healthy people across ages. Overall study findings and caveats: Since the PBMCs were unsorted, naive and antigen-experienced cells could not be conclusively compared. A strong correlation was found between TCR beta diversity and the percentage of naive T cells.

Germline V gene data show CDR1 as SSHAT and CDR2 as FNYEAQ (reference sequence). CDR3 length: 17 residues. A second 7 to 11 cycle PCR used barcoded and J-beta primers. Per-sample output comprised a minimum of 2.5 million paired-end reads containing CDR3. From the 5' RACE reads, TCRdb called clonotypes with MiXCR, one entry per CDR3 protein. The sample shows around 800,000 distinct CDR3 sequences, around 25% of them seen only once. These data are also associated with another study on T cells of mothers and their children.

This sequence originates from a boy aged 5-17 years in good health. This chain uses TRBV7-7 with TRBJ2-1; 12 bases align to TRBD2. Matching the DNA end better, TRBJ2-5 makes the J call doubtful. The source material was blood. CDR3 protein: CASSLGVLAGGRETQYF. Here the CDR3 DNA reads TGTGCTAGCAGCTTAGGGGTACTAGCGGGGGGACGAGAGACCCAGTACTTC.